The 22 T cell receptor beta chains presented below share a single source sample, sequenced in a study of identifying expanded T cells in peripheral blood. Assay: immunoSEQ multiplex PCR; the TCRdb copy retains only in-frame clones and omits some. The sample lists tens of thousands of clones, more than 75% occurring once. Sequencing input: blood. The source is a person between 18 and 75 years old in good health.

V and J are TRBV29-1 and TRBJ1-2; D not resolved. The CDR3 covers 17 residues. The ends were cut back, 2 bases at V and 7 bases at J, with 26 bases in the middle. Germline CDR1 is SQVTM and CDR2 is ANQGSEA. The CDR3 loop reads CSVESSFPNTQPGGYTF. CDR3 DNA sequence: TGCAGCGTTGAAAGCAGCTTCCCCAACACCCAGCCGGGTGGCTACACCTTC.

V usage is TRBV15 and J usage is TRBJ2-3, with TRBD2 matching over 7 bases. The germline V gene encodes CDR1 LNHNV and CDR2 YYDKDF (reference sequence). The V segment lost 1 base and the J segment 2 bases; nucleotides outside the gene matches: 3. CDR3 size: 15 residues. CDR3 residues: CATSRGGGLTDTQYF. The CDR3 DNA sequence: TGTGCCACCAGCAGAGGCGGGGGACTCACAGATACGCAGTATTTT.

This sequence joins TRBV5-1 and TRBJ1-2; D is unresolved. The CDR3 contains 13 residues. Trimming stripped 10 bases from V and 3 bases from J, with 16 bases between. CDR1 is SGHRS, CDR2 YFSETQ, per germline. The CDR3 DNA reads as TGCGCCGGCCGTCGGACGGAGGACTATGGCTACACCTTC. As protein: CAGRRTEDYGYTF.

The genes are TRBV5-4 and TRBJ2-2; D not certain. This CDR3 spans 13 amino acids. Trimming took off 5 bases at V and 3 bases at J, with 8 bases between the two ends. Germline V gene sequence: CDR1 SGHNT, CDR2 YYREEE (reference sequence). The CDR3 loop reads CASRREHTGELFF. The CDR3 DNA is TGTGCCAGCAGACGAGAACACACCGGGGAGCTGTTTTTT.

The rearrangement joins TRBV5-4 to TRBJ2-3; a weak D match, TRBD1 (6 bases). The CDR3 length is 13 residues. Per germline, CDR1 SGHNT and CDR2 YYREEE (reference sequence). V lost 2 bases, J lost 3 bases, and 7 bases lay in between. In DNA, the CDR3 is TGTGCCAGCAGCTTTACAGGGACAGATACGCAGTATTTT. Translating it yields CASSFTGTDTQYF.

CDR3 nucleotide sequence: TGTGCCACCAGCAGAGATAGGGGCAGCTATGGCTACACCTTC. It encodes CATSRDRGSYGYTF. This chain links TRBV15 with TRBJ1-2, with TRBD1 as a possible D gene (5 bases). This CDR3 comprises 14 residues. V shed 0 bases and J shed 4 bases, with 9 bases lying between them. Germline V CDR1 and CDR2: LNHNV, YYDKDF (reference sequence).

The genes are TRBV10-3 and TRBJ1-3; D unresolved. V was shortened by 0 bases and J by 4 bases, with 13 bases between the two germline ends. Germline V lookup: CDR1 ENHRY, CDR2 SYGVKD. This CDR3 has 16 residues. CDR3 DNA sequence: TGTGCCATCAGTGAGTCGTTTTGGGAAGGGGGAAACACCATATATTTT. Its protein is CAISESFWEGGNTIYF.

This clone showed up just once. The CDR3 bases are TGTGCCAGCAGCACCGCGACCAATCAGCCCCAGCATTTT. Translated, it gives CASSTATNQPQHF. V gene TRBV7-2 combines with J gene TRBJ1-5; no firm D call. Germline CDR1 and CDR2: SGHTA and FQGNSA. CDR3 length: 13 amino acids. Trimming left V 5 bases short and J 3 bases short, with 8 bases between.

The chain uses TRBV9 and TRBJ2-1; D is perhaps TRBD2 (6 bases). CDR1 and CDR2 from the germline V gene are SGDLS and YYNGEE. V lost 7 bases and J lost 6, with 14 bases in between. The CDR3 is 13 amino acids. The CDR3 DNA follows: TGTGCCAGCGGTGAGGGAGGACTCAATGAGCAGTTCTTC. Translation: CASGEGGLNEQFF. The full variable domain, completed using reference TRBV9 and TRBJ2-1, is DSGVTQTPKHLITATGQRVTLRCSPRSGDLSVYWYQQSLDQGLQFLIQYYNGEERAKGNILERFSAQQFPDLHSELNLSSLELGDSALYFCASGEGGLNEQFFGPGTRLTVL.

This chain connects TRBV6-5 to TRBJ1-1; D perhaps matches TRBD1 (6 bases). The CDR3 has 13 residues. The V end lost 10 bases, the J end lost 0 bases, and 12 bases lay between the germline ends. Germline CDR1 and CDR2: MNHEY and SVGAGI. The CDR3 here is CATATGMNTEAFF. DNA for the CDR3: TGTGCCACAGCCACAGGGATGAACACTGAAGCTTTCTTT.

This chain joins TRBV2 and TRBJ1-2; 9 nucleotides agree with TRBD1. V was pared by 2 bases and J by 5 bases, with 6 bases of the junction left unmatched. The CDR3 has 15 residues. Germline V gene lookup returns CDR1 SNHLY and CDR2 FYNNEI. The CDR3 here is CASSERGTGSYGYTF. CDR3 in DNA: TGTGCCAGCAGTGAAAGGGGGACAGGGTCATATGGCTACACCTTC.

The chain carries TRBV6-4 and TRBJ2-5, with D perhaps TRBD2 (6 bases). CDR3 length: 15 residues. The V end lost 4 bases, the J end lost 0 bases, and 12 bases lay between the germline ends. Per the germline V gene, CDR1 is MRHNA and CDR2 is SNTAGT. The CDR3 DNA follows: TGTGCCAGCAGTGGGGGTGGGGGGAACCAAGAGACCCAGTACTTC. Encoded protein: CASSGGGGNQETQYF.

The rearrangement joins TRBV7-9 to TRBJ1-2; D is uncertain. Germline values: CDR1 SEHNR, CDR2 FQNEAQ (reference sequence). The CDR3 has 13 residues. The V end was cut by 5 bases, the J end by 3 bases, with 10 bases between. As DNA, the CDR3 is TGTGCCAGCAGCCCGGCGAGGGACTATGGCTACACCTTC. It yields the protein CASSPARDYGYTF.

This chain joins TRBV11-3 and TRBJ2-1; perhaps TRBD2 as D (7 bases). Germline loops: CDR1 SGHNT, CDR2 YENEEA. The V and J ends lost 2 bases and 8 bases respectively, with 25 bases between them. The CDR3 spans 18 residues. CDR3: CASSLKGGGGPARDEQFF. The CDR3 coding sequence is TGTGCCAGCAGCTTAAAAGGCGGCGGGGGCCCGGCCAGAGATGAGCAGTTCTTC.

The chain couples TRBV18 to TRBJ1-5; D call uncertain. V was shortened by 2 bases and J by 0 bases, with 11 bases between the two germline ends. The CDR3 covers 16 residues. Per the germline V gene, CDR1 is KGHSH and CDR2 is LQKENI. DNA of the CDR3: TGTGCCAGCTCACCATCGGACTACCCTAGCAATCAGCCCCAGCATTTT. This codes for CASSPSDYPSNQPQHF.

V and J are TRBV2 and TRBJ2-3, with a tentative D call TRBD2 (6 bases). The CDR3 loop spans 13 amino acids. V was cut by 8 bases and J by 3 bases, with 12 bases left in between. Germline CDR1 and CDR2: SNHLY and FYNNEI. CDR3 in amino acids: CASLGLSTDTQYF. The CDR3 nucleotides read TGTGCCAGCTTGGGACTGTCGACAGATACGCAGTATTTT.

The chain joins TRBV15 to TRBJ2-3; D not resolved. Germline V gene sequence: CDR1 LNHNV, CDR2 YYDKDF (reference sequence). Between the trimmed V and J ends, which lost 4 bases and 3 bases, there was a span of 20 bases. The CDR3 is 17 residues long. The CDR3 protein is CATSTRSLRRSTDTQYF. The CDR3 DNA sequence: TGTGCCACCAGCACTCGGTCTCTGCGGCGCTCTACAGATACGCAGTATTTT.

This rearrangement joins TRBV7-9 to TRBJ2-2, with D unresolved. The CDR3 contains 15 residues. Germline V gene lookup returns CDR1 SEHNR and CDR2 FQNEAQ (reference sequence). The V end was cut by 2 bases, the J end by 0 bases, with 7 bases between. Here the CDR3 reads CASSLKTANTGELFF. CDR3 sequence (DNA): TGTGCCAGCAGCTTAAAAACAGCGAACACCGGGGAGCTGTTTTTT.

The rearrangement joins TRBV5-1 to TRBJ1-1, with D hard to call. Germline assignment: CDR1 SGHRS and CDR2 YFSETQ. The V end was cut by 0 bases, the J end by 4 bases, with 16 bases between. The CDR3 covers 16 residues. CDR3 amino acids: CASSLGSWSGVTEAFF. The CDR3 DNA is TGCGCCAGCAGCTTGGGGTCATGGTCGGGAGTCACTGAAGCTTTCTTT.

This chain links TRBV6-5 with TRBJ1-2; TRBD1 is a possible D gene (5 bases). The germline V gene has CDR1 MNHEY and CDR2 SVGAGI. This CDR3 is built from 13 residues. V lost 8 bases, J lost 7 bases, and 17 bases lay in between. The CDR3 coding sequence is TGTGCCAGCCGGGGGGGACCGCTTCGTGGCTACACCTTC. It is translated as CASRGGPLRGYTF.

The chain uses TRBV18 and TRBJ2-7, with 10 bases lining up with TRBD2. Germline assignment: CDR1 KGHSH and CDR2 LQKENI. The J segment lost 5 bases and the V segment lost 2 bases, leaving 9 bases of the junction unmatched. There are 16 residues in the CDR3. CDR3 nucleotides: TGTGCCAGCTCACCATTATCTAGCGGGGGTTTGAACGAGCAGTACTTC. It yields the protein CASSPLSSGGLNEQYF.

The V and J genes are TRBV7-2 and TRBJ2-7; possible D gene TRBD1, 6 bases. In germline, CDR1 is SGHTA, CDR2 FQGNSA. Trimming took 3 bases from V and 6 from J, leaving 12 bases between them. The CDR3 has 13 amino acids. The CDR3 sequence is CASSLGHLFEQYF. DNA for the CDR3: TGTGCCAGCAGCTTGGGACACTTGTTCGAGCAGTACTTC.